The 26 T cell receptor beta chains listed next were all sequenced from one sample in a study of cytomegalovirus exposure and HLA in healthy donors. 13 Jbeta primers and 60 Vbeta primers were used for the PCR. Clones were read by immunoSEQ multiplex PCR, and TCRdb kept only the in-frame ones, dropping some. The table shows about 220,000 clones, with 65% to 75% occurring only once. Sequenced material: PBMCs. These receptors were taken from a woman under 40 in good health and CMV-seronegative.

This clone was seen a handful of times. The chain combines TRBV14 with TRBJ1-1, with D possibly matching TRBD1 (6 bases). V was pared by 1 base and J by 7 bases, with 13 bases between. The CDR3 has 14 residues. Germline V gene data show CDR1 as SGHDN and CDR2 as FVKESK. The CDR3 coding sequence is TGTGCCAGCAGCCAAGTAAGGGGGTTCAGTGAAGCTTTCTTT. This translates into CASSQVRGFSEAFF.

The chain joins TRBV6-6 to TRBJ1-2; D is unresolved. This CDR3 has 13 amino acids. Trimming removed 0 bases at V and 4 bases at J, with 6 bases between. Germline V gene sequence: CDR1 MNHNY, CDR2 SVGAGI (reference sequence). The DNA for the CDR3 is TGTGCCAGCAGTTACTCGAACAGCTATGGCTACACCTTC. Translation gives CASSYSNSYGYTF.

The rearrangement joins TRBV7-9 to TRBJ1-2; 9 nucleotides line up with TRBD1. The germline gives CDR1 SEHNR, CDR2 FQNEAQ (reference sequence). The CDR3 is 13 residues long. Germline trimming cut 2 bases from V and 6 bases from J; bases unmatched to any gene: 1. The CDR3 reads CASSLWDRDGYTF. The CDR3 DNA is TGTGCCAGCAGCTTATGGGACAGGGATGGCTACACCTTC.

This clone was found a few times. The J gene is TRBJ1-2, the V gene TRBV6-5; D not certain. V was shortened by 0 bases and J by 5 bases, with 10 bases between the two germline ends. Germline assignment: CDR1 MNHEY and CDR2 SVGAGI. This CDR3 comprises 14 residues. The CDR3 protein is CASSYSQTAYGYTF. The CDR3 DNA follows: TGTGCCAGCAGTTACTCACAGACCGCGTATGGCTACACCTTC.

This chain links TRBV2 with TRBJ2-7; 7 bases line up with TRBD1. The CDR3 runs 15 residues. Looked up from germline, CDR1 is SNHLY and CDR2 is FYNNEI. The J segment lost 4 bases and the V segment lost 1 base, leaving 7 bases of the junction unmatched. The CDR3 nucleotides read TGTGCCAGCAGTGAAGAGGCAGGGGGTCGATACGAGCAGTACTTC. Encoded protein: CASSEEAGGRYEQYF.

The chain recombines TRBV6-1 with TRBJ1-2; the D is unclear. The length of the CDR3 is 18 residues. Trimming cost V 2 bases and J 4 bases, with 23 bases left between them. Germline V gene data show CDR1 as MNHNS and CDR2 as SASEGT. The CDR3 DNA sequence: TGTGCCAGCAGTGAACCCACCAAATTGGTTGGGCTTGCCTATGGCTACACCTTC. Translation gives CASSEPTKLVGLAYGYTF.

The chain has TRBV6-5 and TRBJ1-1, with D maybe TRBD1 (5 bases). The CDR3 runs to 14 residues. V was clipped by 3 bases and J by 4 bases, with 12 bases between them. The germline CDR1 and CDR2 sequences are MNHEY and SVGAGI. CDR3 DNA sequence: TGTGCCAGCAGTTATTGGGGGGTCAGCACTGAAGCTTTCTTT. Translating it yields CASSYWGVSTEAFF.

J is TRBJ2-7 and V is TRBV5-1, with unresolved D. The CDR3 is 14 amino acids. Deletions cut 0 bases from V and 2 bases from J, with 9 bases between. Germline-derived CDR1 and CDR2 are SGHRS and YFSETQ. CDR3 nucleotide sequence: TGCGCCAGCAGCTTGGCTCCAGATACCTACGAGCAGTACTTC. Translating it yields CASSLAPDTYEQYF.

The genes are TRBV7-6 and TRBJ2-1; the D gene is possibly TRBD2 (6 bases). V was trimmed by 2 bases and J by 3 bases, leaving 14 bases between them. The CDR3 contains 16 residues. Germline CDR1 and CDR2: SGHVS and FNYEAQ. The CDR3 DNA reads as TGTGCCAGCAGCTTAAACGCGCGGGAAATCTACAATGAGCAGTTCTTC. This gives the protein CASSLNAREIYNEQFF.

The J gene is TRBJ2-5, the V gene TRBV11-2; the D is unclear. This CDR3 has 13 residues. The germline V gene encodes CDR1 SGHAT and CDR2 FQNNGV. The V end was cut by 4 bases, the J end by 1 base, with 7 bases between. CDR3 in DNA: TGTGCCAGCAGCTATTCCTCCCAAGAGACCCAGTACTTC. Translation: CASSYSSQETQYF.

This chain uses TRBV9 with TRBJ2-2; perhaps TRBD2 as D (6 bases). The CDR3 totals 14 residues. Germline CDR1 SGDLS, CDR2 YYNGEE. V was shortened by 3 bases and J by 9 bases, with 15 bases between the two germline ends. CDR3 coding DNA: TGTGCCAGCAGCGCCTCCGGAGGGAGTCGGGAGCTGTTTTTT. This gives the protein CASSASGGSRELFF.

About this clone: The same CDR3 can be traced to other DNA sequences in this sample. The chain carries TRBV18 and TRBJ2-1, with TRBD2 identical over 13 bases. The CDR3 has 15 residues. Germline lookup yields CDR1 KGHSH and CDR2 LQKENI. V was clipped by 2 bases and J by 5 bases; unmatched bases: 0. CDR3 protein: CASSPGLAGDNEQFF. The CDR3 DNA sequence: TGTGCCAGCTCACCAGGACTAGCGGGGGACAATGAGCAGTTCTTC.

In this sample, this clone turned up a few times. The V gene is TRBV7-2, the J gene TRBJ1-3; D is uncertain. Trimming removed 1 base at V and 4 bases at J, with 11 bases between. Germline CDR1 and CDR2: SGHTA and FQGNSA. This CDR3 has 15 residues. CDR3 sequence: CASSLVAGSGNTIYF. The CDR3 coding sequence is TGTGCCAGCAGCTTAGTAGCGGGGTCCGGAAACACCATATATTTT.

This clone was recorded a few times. Other DNA sequences in this specimen translate into the identical CDR3. This chain joins TRBV6-5 and TRBJ1-2; the D gene is possibly TRBD1 (5 bases). The CDR3 totals 14 residues. The V end was cut by 5 bases, the J end by 3 bases, with 13 bases between. Germline V lookup: CDR1 MNHEY, CDR2 SVGAGI. The CDR3 sequence: CASSDIQGDYGYTF. The CDR3 DNA is TGTGCCAGCAGTGACATTCAAGGGGACTATGGCTACACCTTC.

V usage is TRBV28 and J usage is TRBJ1-5; 8 bases match TRBD1. J gave up 5 bases and V 6 bases, and 9 bases lay outside the gene matches. Germline V CDR1 and CDR2: MDHEN, SYDVKM. This CDR3 contains 15 residues. In DNA, the CDR3 is TGTGCCAGCAGGTACTCAGGGGGCGTCCATCAGCCCCAGCATTTT. Encoded protein: CASRYSGGVHQPQHF.

The chain joins TRBV27 to TRBJ2-7; 7 bases map to TRBD1. The germline gives CDR1 MNHEY, CDR2 SMNVEV (reference sequence). With 4 bases clipped from V and 7 bases from J, the junction kept 10 bases outside the gene matches. The CDR3 totals 14 residues. CDR3 region: CASSSRDSLREQYF. In DNA form, the CDR3 reads TGTGCCAGCAGTTCCCGGGACAGCCTTCGGGAGCAGTACTTC.

Details on this clone: A far larger clone is only one base removed, so a read error is likely. The chain couples TRBV7-3 to TRBJ2-7, with 13 bases identical to TRBD2. This CDR3 has 15 amino acids. Germline V gene sequence: CDR1 SGHTA, CDR2 FQGTGA. The CDR3 DNA is TGTGCCAGCAACTTACTAGCGGGAGGGCCCTACGAGCAGTACTTC. Residues: CASNLLAGGPYEQYF. Using reference TRBV7-3 and TRBJ2-7 for the parts outside the CDR3, the full variable domain is GAGVSQTPSNKVTEKGKYVELRCDPISGHTALYWYRQSLGQGPEFLIYFQGTGAADDSGLPNDRFFAVRPEGSVSTLKIQRTERGDSAVYLCASNLLAGGPYEQYFGPGTRLTVT.

The chain links TRBV7-9 to TRBJ1-1; D not certain. Trimming removed 1 base at V and 5 bases at J, with 8 bases between. Germline V gene sequence: CDR1 SEHNR, CDR2 FQNEAQ (reference sequence). This CDR3 has 13 residues. In DNA, the CDR3 is TGTGCCAGCAGCTTAGACGGGGAAACTGAAGCTTTCTTT. It is translated as CASSLDGETEAFF.

This rearrangement joins TRBV6-1 to TRBJ1-2, with TRBD1 as a possible D gene (5 bases). The germline V and J ends were trimmed by 4 bases and 8 bases, with 14 bases remaining between them. CDR3 length: 13 residues. CDR1 and CDR2 (germline): MNHNS, SASEGT. The CDR3 sequence is CASSATGAGGYTF. The DNA of the CDR3 is TGTGCCAGCAGTGCCACAGGAGCGGGAGGCTACACCTTC.

J is TRBJ2-7 and V is TRBV7-8, with a tentative D call TRBD1 (6 bases). The CDR3 runs 17 residues. The V gene's germline CDR1 is SGHVS and CDR2 FQNEAQ. V lost 1 base and J lost 5, with 21 bases in between. Here the CDR3 reads CASSLGSLGQGIHEQYF. CDR3 nucleotides: TGTGCCAGCAGCTTAGGATCTTTGGGCCAGGGGATCCACGAGCAGTACTTC.

The rearrangement links TRBV6-6 to TRBJ1-5, with TRBD1 as a possible D gene (5 bases). V was trimmed by 0 bases and J by 9 bases, leaving 12 bases between them. The germline V gene encodes CDR1 MNHNY and CDR2 SVGAGI (reference sequence). CDR3 size: 14 residues. The CDR3 DNA follows: TGTGCCAGCAGTTACTCAGGGGCCCTGACGCCCCAGCATTTT. This encodes CASSYSGALTPQHF.

There are a few counts of this clone. The chain carries TRBV27 and TRBJ1-2; 7 bases line up with TRBD1. The CDR3 contains 13 residues. Unmatched junction bases numbered 4, after V lost 6 bases and J lost 3 bases. Germline-derived CDR1 and CDR2 are MNHEY and SMNVEV (reference sequence). In DNA, the CDR3 is TGTGCCAGCAGCGAAGACAGGGACTATGGCTACACCTTC. This codes for CASSEDRDYGYTF.

This sequence joins TRBV7-3 and TRBJ2-7; 8 nucleotides align to TRBD1. CDR1 is SGHTA, CDR2 FQGTGA, per germline. Germline trimming cut 5 bases from V and 3 bases from J; bases unmatched to any gene: 3. This CDR3 comprises 13 residues. CDR3 residues: CASSPGQGYEQYF. Here the CDR3 DNA reads TGTGCCAGCAGCCCCGGACAGGGCTACGAGCAGTACTTC. Variable domain in full (rest from reference TRBV7-3 and TRBJ2-7): GAGVSQTPSNKVTEKGKYVELRCDPISGHTALYWYRQSLGQGPEFLIYFQGTGAADDSGLPNDRFFAVRPEGSVSTLKIQRTERGDSAVYLCASSPGQGYEQYFGPGTRLTVT.

The DNA for the CDR3 is TGTGCCTGGAGTAGGAGGGTTATAGATGAAAAACTGTTTTTT. This translates into CAWSRRVIDEKLFF. The chain employs TRBV30 and TRBJ1-4; no reliable D call. The germline gives CDR1 GTSNPN, CDR2 SVGIG (reference sequence). V shed 2 bases and J shed 6 bases, with 13 bases lying between them. This CDR3 has 14 amino acids.

The CDR3 loop reads CASSLALGATEAFF. CDR3 nucleotide sequence: TGTGCCAGCAGCTTAGCGCTAGGGGCCACTGAAGCTTTCTTT. This chain uses TRBV7-9 with TRBJ1-1; D is possibly TRBD1 (5 bases). Germline V gene data show CDR1 as SEHNR and CDR2 as FQNEAQ (reference sequence). This CDR3 comprises 14 residues. V was clipped by 0 bases and J by 4 bases, with 9 bases between them.

This chain uses TRBV9 with TRBJ2-3, with TRBD1 as a possible D gene (6 bases). Germline V CDR1 and CDR2: SGDLS, YYNGEE. V was cut by 1 base and J by 2 bases, with 11 bases left in between. The CDR3 is 15 residues long. CDR3 coding DNA: TGTGCCAGCAGCGTAAATGGGGACACCACAGATACGCAGTATTTT. Its translation is CASSVNGDTTDTQYF.